What follows are 10 T cell receptor beta chains derived from one specimen sequenced in a study of T-cell reconstitution after alpha-beta-depleted transplantation in children. Preparation of the TCRbeta library involved a method that used unique molecular identifiers. One entry per CDR3 protein, called by TCRdb with MiXCR from the PCR reads. The sample lists around 440,000 distinct CDR3 sequences; 10% to 13% were seen once. Sequenced material: PBMCs, taken before TCRalphabeta/CD19-depleted stem cell transplant. These receptors were taken from a child under 10 years old with inherited bone marrow failure, due to receive a stem cell transplant.

This clonotype was picked up many times. This chain joins TRBV12-3 or TRBV12-4 and TRBJ2-7; D may be TRBD2 (5 bases). The CDR3 has 13 residues. V lost 5 bases to trimming and J lost 2 bases, with 10 bases between them. This CDR3 reads CASSNTGTYEQYF. The CDR3 coding sequence is TGTGCCAGCAGTAATACGGGAACCTACGAGCAGTACTTC.

The chain is built from TRBV2 and TRBJ2-2; 9 positions agree with TRBD1. V shed 5 bases, J shed 0 bases, and the junction held 4 bases outside the gene matches. Germline V gene sequence: CDR1 SNHLY, CDR2 FYNNEI. CDR3 size: 16 residues. The DNA for the CDR3 is TGTGCCAGCAGTCAAGGACAGGGGACGAACACCGGGGAGCTGTTTTTT. It codes for CASSQGQGTNTGELFF.

At least ten counts were recorded for this clonotype. V is TRBV5-1 and J is TRBJ2-7, with D tentatively TRBD1 (6 bases). Germline V gene sequence: CDR1 SGHRS, CDR2 YFSETQ. V lost 1 base, J lost 1 base, and 9 bases lay in between. The CDR3 totals 14 residues. CDR3 in amino acids: CASSLPGVSYEQYF. The DNA of the CDR3 is TGCGCCAGCAGCTTGCCAGGGGTTTCCTACGAGCAGTACTTC. Filled out from reference TRBV5-1 and TRBJ2-7, the complete variable domain reads KAGVTQTPRYLIKTRGQQVTLSCSPISGHRSVSWYQQTPGQGLQFLFEYFSETQRNKGNFPGRFSGRQFSNSRSEMNVSTLELGDSALYLCASSLPGVSYEQYFGPGTRLTVT.

This clonotype was counted many times. CDR3 DNA sequence: TGTGCCAGCAGCGTAGGGACTAGCTACAATGAGCAGTTCTTC. Protein sequence: CASSVGTSYNEQFF. The chain links TRBV9 to TRBJ2-1, with 7 bases identical to TRBD2. Germline V gives CDR1 SGDLS, CDR2 YYNGEE. J lost 3 bases, V lost 0 bases, and 0 bases had no gene match. This CDR3 contains 14 residues.

This clonotype was counted ten times or more. The CDR3 coding sequence is TGCGCCAGCAGCCCCTGGACAGGGGAAGAGCAGTACTTC. This codes for CASSPWTGEEQYF. The rearrangement uses TRBV5-1 and TRBJ2-7; 9 bases fit TRBD1. V shed 4 bases and J 7 bases; nucleotides not matched to a gene: 6. The CDR3 length is 13 residues. Germline V lookup: CDR1 SGHRS, CDR2 YFSETQ.

This clonotype was seen many times. V and J are TRBV7-9 and TRBJ1-2, with D maybe TRBD1 (5 bases). With 5 bases removed from V and 5 bases from J, the gap between germline ends came to 12 bases. This CDR3 has 13 residues. CDR1 is SEHNR, CDR2 FQNEAQ, per germline (reference sequence). DNA for the CDR3: TGTGCCAGCAGCCTCTTCGGGGGTTATGGCTACACCTTC. It encodes CASSLFGGYGYTF.

V and J are TRBV5-1 and TRBJ2-4, with 12 bases matching TRBD1. This CDR3 is 19 amino acids long. Unmatched junction bases numbered 11, after V lost 4 bases and J lost 0 bases. The germline CDR1 and CDR2 sequences are SGHRS and YFSETQ. The CDR3 reads CASSAWRDRGQLAKNIQYF. Here the CDR3 DNA reads TGCGCCAGCAGCGCGTGGCGGGACAGGGGGCAGCTAGCCAAAAACATTCAGTACTTC.

At least ten counts were recorded for this clonotype. The chain recombines TRBV12-3 or TRBV12-4 with TRBJ2-3; 10 bases match TRBD2. The CDR3 is 17 residues long. The ends lost 4 bases at V and 5 bases at J; junction bases unmatched: 12. The CDR3 DNA reads as TGTGCCAGCAGTTGGGCTGGGGGGACTAGCGTGGTAGATACGCAGTATTTT. Its translation is CASSWAGGTSVVDTQYF.

This clonotype came up many times. The chain links TRBV23-1 to TRBJ2-1; D not certain. TRBV23-1 is classed as an ORF, of uncertain function. This CDR3 spans 14 amino acids. V was trimmed by 7 bases and J by 5 bases, leaving 15 bases between them. The CDR3 protein is CASNPSPVHNEQFF. The CDR3 coding sequence is TGCGCCAGCAACCCCTCCCCAGTCCACAATGAGCAGTTCTTC.

The chain is built from TRBV6-2 or TRBV6-3 and TRBJ2-7; D unresolved. CDR1 is MNHEY, CDR2 SVGEGT, per germline. Trimming removed 5 bases from V and 3 bases from J, with 14 bases in between. The CDR3 sequence is 14 residues long. CDR3 sequence (DNA): TGTGCCAGCAGTACCCCCGGTCTTTACTACGAGCAGTACTTC. Translated, it gives CASSTPGLYYEQYF.